This T cell receptor (beta chain) was documented in a study of a mutant IDH1 vaccine in newly diagnosed glioma. The wider study: Patients were started on vaccination 4-6 weeks after radiotherapy alone, or with temozolomide cycles.

Sequencing was performed with immunoSEQ multiplex PCR; in TCRdb, only in-frame clones are kept and a portion is missing. The sample lists about 25,000 clones, about 70% occurring once. About this clone itself: Its antigen remains unidentified.

The CDR3 is 16 residues long. V shed 4 bases, J shed 6 bases, and the junction held 11 bases outside the gene matches. Per germline, CDR1 MNHEY and CDR2 SVGAGI. Time point here: week 11, during vaccination. The investigators gave 300 ug of mutant IDH1 20-mer peptide in each vaccine dose, together with topical imiquimod. V usage is TRBV6-5 and J usage is TRBJ2-2, with 7 bases matching TRBD1. The TCR was taken from a man aged 18 to 30 with glioma. Some clones in this sample may be carry-over from other donors' samples. The sequencing here drew on peripheral blood mononuclear cells (PBMCs), taken from a glioma patient whose treatment included an IDH1 peptide vaccine. The CDR3 DNA sequence: TGTGCCAGCAGTTCACCGGGAAGGGGGCAGGCCGGGGAGCTGTTTTTT. Translated: CASSSPGRGQAGELFF.